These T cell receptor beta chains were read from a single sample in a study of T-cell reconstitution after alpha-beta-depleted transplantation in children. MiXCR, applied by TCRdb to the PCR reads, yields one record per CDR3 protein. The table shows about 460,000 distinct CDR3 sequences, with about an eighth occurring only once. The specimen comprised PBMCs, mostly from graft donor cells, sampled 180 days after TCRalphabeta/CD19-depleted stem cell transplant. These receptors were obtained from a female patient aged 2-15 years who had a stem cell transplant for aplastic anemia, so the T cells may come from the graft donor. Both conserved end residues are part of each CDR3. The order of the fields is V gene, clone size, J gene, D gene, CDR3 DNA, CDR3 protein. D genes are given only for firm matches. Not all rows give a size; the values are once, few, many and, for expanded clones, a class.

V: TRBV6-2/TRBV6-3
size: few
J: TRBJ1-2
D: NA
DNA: TGTGCCAGCAGTTACTCGTTAGACTACAACAGGGATTACTATGGCTACACCTTC
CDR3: CASSYSLDYNRDYYGYTF

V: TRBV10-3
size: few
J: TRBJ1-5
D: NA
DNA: TGTGCCATCAGTGTGGGGTCGGAGCAGCCCCAGCATTTT
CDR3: CAISVGSEQPQHF

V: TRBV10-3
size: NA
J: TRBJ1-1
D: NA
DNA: TGTGCCATCAGTGGGGACGTGAACACTGAAGCTTTCTTT
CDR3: CAISGDVNTEAFF

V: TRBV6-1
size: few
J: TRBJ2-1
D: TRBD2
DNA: TGTGCCAGCAGTAAAATTAGCGGGTCCTCCTACAATGAGCAGTTCTTC
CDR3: CASSKISGSSYNEQFF

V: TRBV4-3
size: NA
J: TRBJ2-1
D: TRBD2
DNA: TGCGCCAGCAGCCAAGCGTGGCCTAGCGGGCGCAATGAGCAGTTCTTC
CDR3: CASSQAWPSGRNEQFF

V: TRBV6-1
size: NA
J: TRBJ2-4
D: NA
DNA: TGTGCCAGCAGTCTAAAAAGGACGCAAAACATTCAGTACTTC
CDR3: CASSLKRTQNIQYF

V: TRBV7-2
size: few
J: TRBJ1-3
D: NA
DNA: TGTGCCAGCAGCTTGGAGGACAGCACTGGAAACACCATATATTTT
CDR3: CASSLEDSTGNTIYF

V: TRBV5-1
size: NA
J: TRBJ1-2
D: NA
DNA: TGCGCCAGCAGCTTGGACATCGATAATGGCTACACCTTC
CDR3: CASSLDIDNGYTF

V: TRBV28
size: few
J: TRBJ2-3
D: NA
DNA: TGTGCCAGCAGTTTATATACCCAGGGTACGCAGTATTTT
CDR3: CASSLYTQGTQYF

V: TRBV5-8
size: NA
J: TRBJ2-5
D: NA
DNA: TGTGCCAGCAGCTTGATGGCTGAGACCCAGTACTTC
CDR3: CASSLMAETQYF

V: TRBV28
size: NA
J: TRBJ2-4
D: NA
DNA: TGTGCCAGCAGTTTCGTTCTTACACTAGCCAAAAACATTCAGTACTTC
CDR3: CASSFVLTLAKNIQYF

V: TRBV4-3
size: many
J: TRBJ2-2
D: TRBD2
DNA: TGCGCCAGCAGCCAGAGGGGCGGGAGAGTGAACACCGGGGAGCTGTTTTTT
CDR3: CASSQRGGRVNTGELFF

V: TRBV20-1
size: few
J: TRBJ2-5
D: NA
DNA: TGCAGTGCTGAGGATAGGGAGACCCAGTACTTC
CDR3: CSAEDRETQYF

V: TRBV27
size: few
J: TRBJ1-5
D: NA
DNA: TGTGCCAGCAGTTTAAGGGTTGGGGGACCCCAGCATTTT
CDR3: CASSLRVGGPQHF

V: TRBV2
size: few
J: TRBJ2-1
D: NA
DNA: TGTGCCTCCAACCGGGAGAGCTCCTACAATGAGCAGTTCTTC
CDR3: CASNRESSYNEQFF

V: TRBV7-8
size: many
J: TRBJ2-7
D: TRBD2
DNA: TGTGCCAGCAGCTCCTCTGGGCGGGGGAGCTCCTACGAGCAGTACTTC
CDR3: CASSSSGRGSSYEQYF

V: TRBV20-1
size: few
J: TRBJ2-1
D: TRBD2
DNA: TGCAGTGCTAGACCCGCGAGTGGCGGGAGCTCCTACAATGAGCAGTTCTTC
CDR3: CSARPASGGSSYNEQFF